The source of this T cell receptor beta chain is a study of blood T cell repertoires in COVID-19. This CDR3 is built from 17 residues. Per the germline V gene, CDR1 is SGDLS and CDR2 is YYNGEE. The V end was cut by 0 bases, the J end by 0 bases, with 14 bases between. Authors' methods: Scientists estimated how many nucleated cells there were by amplifying reference gene primers. Assay: immunoSEQ multiplex PCR; the TCRdb copy retains only in-frame clones and omits some. Clone size and the V and J calls come from that table; the DNA yielded D and trimming. The sample contains about 130,000 clones, around 80% of which appear only once.

Sequenced: peripheral blood. The sequence was collected from a man between 60 and 70 years old who had recovered from COVID-19. The V call is TRBV9, the J call TRBJ2-3; possibly TRBD2 for D (5 bases). CDR3 in amino acids: CASSVAGNGPSTDTQYF. CDR3 DNA sequence: TGTGCCAGCAGCGTAGCCGGGAACGGTCCTAGCACAGATACGCAGTATTTT.